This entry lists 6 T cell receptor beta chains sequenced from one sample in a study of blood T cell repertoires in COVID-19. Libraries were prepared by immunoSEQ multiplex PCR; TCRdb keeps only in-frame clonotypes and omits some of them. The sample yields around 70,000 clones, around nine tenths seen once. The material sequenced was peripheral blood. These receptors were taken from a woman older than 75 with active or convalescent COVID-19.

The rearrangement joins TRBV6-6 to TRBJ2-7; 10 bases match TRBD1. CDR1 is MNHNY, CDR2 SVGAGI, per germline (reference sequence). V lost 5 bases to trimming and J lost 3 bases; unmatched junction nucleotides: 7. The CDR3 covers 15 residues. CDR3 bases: TGTGCCAGCAGTCCACCGGGACAGGGGCTCTACGAGCAGTACTTC. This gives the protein CASSPPGQGLYEQYF.

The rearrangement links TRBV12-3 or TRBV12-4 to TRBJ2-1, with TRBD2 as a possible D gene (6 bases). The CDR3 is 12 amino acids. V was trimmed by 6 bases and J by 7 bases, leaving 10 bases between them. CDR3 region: CASRGLYNEQFF. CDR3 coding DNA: TGTGCCAGCAGGGGACTGTATAATGAGCAGTTCTTC.

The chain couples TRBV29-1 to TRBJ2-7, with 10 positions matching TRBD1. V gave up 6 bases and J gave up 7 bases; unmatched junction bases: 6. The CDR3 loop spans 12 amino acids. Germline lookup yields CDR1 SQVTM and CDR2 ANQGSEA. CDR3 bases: TGCAGCGTGGGGGACAGGGGAGGGGAGCAGTACTTC. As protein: CSVGDRGGEQYF.

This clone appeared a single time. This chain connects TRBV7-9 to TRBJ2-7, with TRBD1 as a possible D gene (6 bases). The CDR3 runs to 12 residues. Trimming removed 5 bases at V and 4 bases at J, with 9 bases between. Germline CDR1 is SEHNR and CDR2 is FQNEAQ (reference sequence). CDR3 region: CASSLTGYEQYF. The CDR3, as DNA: TGTGCCAGCAGCCTAACAGGGTACGAGCAGTACTTC. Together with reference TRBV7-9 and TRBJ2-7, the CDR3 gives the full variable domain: DTGVSQNPRHKITKRGQNVTFRCDPISEHNRLYWYRQTLGQGPEFLTYFQNEAQLEKSRLLSDRFSAERPKGSFSTLEIQRTEQGDSAMYLCASSLTGYEQYFGPGTRLTVT.

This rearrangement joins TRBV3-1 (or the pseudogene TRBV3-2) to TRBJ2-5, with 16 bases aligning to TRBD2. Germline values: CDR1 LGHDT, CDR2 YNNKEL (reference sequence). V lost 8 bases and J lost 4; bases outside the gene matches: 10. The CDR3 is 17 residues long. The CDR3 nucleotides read TGTGCCAGCCGTTCCGGGACTAGCGGGGGGGCTAGAGAGACCCAGTACTTC. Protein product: CASRSGTSGGARETQYF.

The CDR3 DNA reads as TGTGCCAGCAATTCCCATGAGGGCAGGCTAAATCAGCCCCAGCATTTT. Translation gives CASNSHEGRLNQPQHF. The V gene is TRBV28, the J gene TRBJ1-5; D gene uncertain. CDR1 is MDHEN, CDR2 SYDVKM, per germline. The germline V and J ends were trimmed by 7 bases and 4 bases, with 20 bases remaining between them. The CDR3 sequence is 16 residues long. The full variable domain, its missing parts supplied by reference TRBV28 and TRBJ1-5, is DVKVTQSSRYLVKRTGEKVFLECVQDMDHENMFWYRQDPGLGLRLIYFSYDVKMKEKGDIPEGYSVSREKKERFSLILESASTNQTSMYLCASNSHEGRLNQPQHFGDGTRLSIL.